This T cell receptor (beta chain) was recorded in a study of regulatory and conventional T cells in RAG deficiency (dated by TCRdb to the late 2010s). Study-level background: High-throughput TCR beta sequencing was used to compare the repertoire diversity and composition of Treg, conventional CD4+ and CD8+ T cells between RAG-deficient patients and healthy controls.

Broader findings and caveats from the paper: In Omenn syndrome patients, sorted CD25-high CD127-low cells may represent peripherally activated cells rather than bona fide Treg cells. Some T-cell subset analyses were not done for some subjects. Shorter CDR3 lengths were found in all patient T-cell subsets, and >90% Treg-Tconv repertoire overlap at nucleotide and amino acid level was observed in Omenn syndrome patients. Compared with control T-cell subpopulations, the RAG-deficient patients had markedly lower Shannon entropy and higher Simpson indices. Compared with controls, Omenn syndrome and CID/AS patients had roughly 98-fold fewer unique TCR beta sequences in Treg cells, but only approximately 10-fold fewer in the other subsets.

The method behind the library was the immunoSEQ multiplex PCR assay. Rearranged TCR beta chain products were amplified from the genomic DNA of sorted T-cell subsets and were then sequenced. In the original analysis: Shannon entropy and Simpson indices were used to quantify the repertoire diversity of productive TCR beta rearrangements. Clonal expansion was assessed using the summed frequency of the 100 most abundant productive TCR beta clonotypes among total reads. The TRB repertoires were scored with a self-reactivity index that is based on amino acid usage at CDR3beta positions 6 and 7. Two-way ANOVA was used for repertoire analyses, and Student t or Mann-Whitney tests were used for flow cytometric analyses. In its TCRdb copy, this immuneACCESS table keeps in-frame sequences only and misses some clones. Where compared with another copy, unresolved V genes explain less than half of these, and the others have no known cause. For V, J and clone size, that table is used; D and trimming come from the DNA. The sample records 20,000 to 25,000 clones, 95% to 96% of which are singletons. 1% to 1.5% of the sample is in the top ten clones.

Unmatched junction bases come to 12, with V trimmed by 3 bases and J by 10 bases. The CDR1 and CDR2 encoded by the germline V gene (reference sequence) are MNHEY and SMNVEV. The cysteine opens and the phenylalanine closes a CDR3 of 16 amino acids. This entry keeps only the CDR3 DNA: 48 bases, framed from base 1. Conventional CD4+ T cells were purified from blood as CD25-low CD127-high cells before genomic DNA extraction. Fewer than ten healthy control donors served as the comparison group for repertoire analyses. This clone was found once. Its cognate antigen has yet to be identified. Qualities for individual bases were not recorded, and no much larger clone is one base off. The same data also went into a second study, on regulatory T cells. Per that second paper: In the multiplex PCR, 52 forward TRBV primers and 13 reverse TRBJ primers were used, and assay-based and computational corrections were applied for amplification bias. Restricted unique TRB V-J pairs and skewed V and J gene usage were observed in patient repertoires, most markedly in regulatory T cells. Between CD3G-deficient patients and healthy controls, the study compared T-cell receptor beta repertoires in sorted regulatory T cells, conventional CD4+ T cells and CD8+ T cells. Ficoll density separation was used to isolate peripheral blood mononuclear cells. Rearranged TRB loci were amplified from genomic DNA by multiplex PCR within the immunoSEQ assay. TRB amplicons were sequenced using an Illumina HiSeq platform. Raw sequences were error-filtered and aligned to reference gene sequences by custom algorithms, then analyzed with the immunoSEQ online tools. The frequencies of productive and nonproductive TRB rearrangements were evaluated among unique sequences as well as among total sequences. Groups were compared by t tests, Mann-Whitney tests or two-way ANOVA performed in Prism software.

Specimen: CD25- CD4+ T cells sorted from blood. Here the chain combines TRBV27 and TRBJ1-6; the central 7 bases match TRBD1. This clonotype originated in a human donor in good health. The DNA reads as follows: TGTGCCAGCAGTTTCCTTACAGGGGCGCCAGGCTCACCCCTCCACTTT. Its translation is CASSFLTGAPGSPLHF.